This T cell receptor beta chain was observed in a study of T cells in tuberculosis. Across the study: Sequenced TCRs come from CD1B-GMM tetramer-binding T cells.

Documented time point: new active TB diagnosis, blood taken before or within 7 days of starting treatment. On average about 100,000 T cells per donor were immunosequenced. Germline V gene lookup returns CDR1 ENHRY and CDR2 SYGVKD. The V segment lost 6 bases and the J segment 7 bases; nucleotides outside the gene matches: 9. This CDR3 contains 14 residues. This table comes from immunoSEQ multiplex PCR, and its TCRdb copy is limited to in-frame clones, with some not included. The table shows about 34,000 clones, with approximately 93% occurring only once. The sample here was PBMCs, taken at tuberculosis diagnosis. The chain carries TRBV10-3 and TRBJ2-1; 7 bases line up with TRBD2. This sequence originates from an adult with tuberculosis. CDR3 region: CAISTGTTLNEQFF. In nucleotides, the CDR3 is TGTGCCATCAGCACCGGGACTACCTTAAATGAGCAGTTCTTC.